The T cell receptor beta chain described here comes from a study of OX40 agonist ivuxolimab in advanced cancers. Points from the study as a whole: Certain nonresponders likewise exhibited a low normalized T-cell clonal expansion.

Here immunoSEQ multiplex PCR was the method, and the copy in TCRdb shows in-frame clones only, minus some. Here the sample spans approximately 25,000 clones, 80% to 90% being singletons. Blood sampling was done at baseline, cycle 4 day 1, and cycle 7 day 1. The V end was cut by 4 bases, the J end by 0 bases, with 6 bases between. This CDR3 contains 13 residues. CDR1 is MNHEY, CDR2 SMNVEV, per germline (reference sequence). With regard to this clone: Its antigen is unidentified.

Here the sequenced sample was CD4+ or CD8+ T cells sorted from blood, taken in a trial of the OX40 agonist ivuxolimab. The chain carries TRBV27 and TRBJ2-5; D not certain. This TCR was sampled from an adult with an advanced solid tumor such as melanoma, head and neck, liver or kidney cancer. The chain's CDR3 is CASSSAYQETQYF. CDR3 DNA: TGTGCCAGCAGTTCGGCGTACCAAGAGACCCAGTACTTC.